Below are 5 T cell receptor beta chains sequenced from a single sample in a study of blood T cell repertoires in COVID-19. TCRdb's table, derived via immunoSEQ multiplex PCR, lists solely in-frame clones and lacks some. The data show some 190,000 clones, 65% to 80% seen once. The sequenced sample was peripheral blood. These receptor sequences come from a woman between 45 and 60 years old with acute or convalescent COVID-19.

The chain has TRBV19 and TRBJ1-1; 9 nucleotides align to TRBD1. CDR1 and CDR2 (germline): LNHDA, SQIVND (reference sequence). The CDR3 is 18 amino acids. Trimming removed 4 bases from V and 0 bases from J; junction bases left unmatched: 12. The CDR3: CASSSKPGQGLLNTEAFF. CDR3 DNA sequence: TGTGCCAGTAGTAGTAAACCGGGACAGGGCCTGCTGAACACTGAAGCTTTCTTT.

This clone has just a few counts. This chain links TRBV13 with TRBJ2-1, with 14 bases aligning to TRBD2. V lost 5 bases, J lost 4 bases, and 10 bases stayed unmatched. The CDR3 runs to 18 residues. From germline, CDR1 is PRHDT and CDR2 FYEKMQ (reference sequence). The CDR3 spells CASSEGLAGESLYNEQFF. Here the CDR3 DNA reads TGTGCCAGCAGCGAGGGACTAGCGGGAGAAAGTTTGTACAATGAGCAGTTCTTC.

The genes are TRBV28 and TRBJ1-6; tentatively, D is TRBD1 (6 bases). V lost 7 bases, J lost 7 bases, and 17 bases lay in between. Looked up from germline, CDR1 is MDHEN and CDR2 is SYDVKM. CDR3 length: 15 residues. This CDR3 reads CASTRQGRSNSPLHF. The CDR3 bases are TGTGCCAGCACCCGCCAGGGGCGTAGCAATTCACCCCTCCACTTT.

The genes are TRBV5-8 and TRBJ2-1; 8 bases agree with TRBD2. After removal of 4 bases from V and 0 bases from J, the junction contained 6 bases not matched to a gene. There are 16 residues in the CDR3. CDR1 and CDR2 (germline): SGHTS, YDEGEE. CDR3 sequence (DNA): TGTGCCAGCAGCCATACTAGCGGCCTCTCCTACAATGAGCAGTTCTTC. It specifies CASSHTSGLSYNEQFF.

The V call is TRBV5-1, the J call TRBJ1-6; D not certain. The germline V gene has CDR1 SGHRS and CDR2 YFSETQ. V lost 0 bases and J 7 bases, leaving 11 bases between the germline ends. The CDR3 consists of 15 residues. CDR3 in amino acids: CASSLDGPGNSPLHF. The DNA of the CDR3 is TGCGCCAGCAGCTTGGACGGGCCGGGAAATTCACCCCTCCACTTT.